The rows below give T cell receptor beta chains drawn from one sample of a study of CD8 T cells in ankylosing spondylitis. Each CDR3 protein gets one entry after TCRdb re-called the 5' RACE reads with MiXCR. The data contain around 440,000 distinct CDR3 sequences, approximately 17% of them singletons. Sequenced sample: blood, either unsorted or a sorted T cell fraction (not recorded which). The source of these receptors is a male donor with ankylosing spondylitis. Both conserved end residues are part of each CDR3. D genes are given only for firm matches. Size tells how often a clone was seen (once, few, many) or the class of an expanded clone, and some rows leave it out.

TGCAGTGCTGGCGGAGATACAATTCGGGAGCAGTACTTC | CSAGGDTIREQYF | TRBJ2-7 | - | TRBV20-1 | -
TGTGCCAGCAGCTTGGCTGGGACAGAGCAATACAATGAGCAGTTCTTC | CASSLAGTEQYNEQFF | TRBJ2-1 | few | TRBV5-6 | TRBD1
TGCGCCAGCAGCTCCATGACAGGGCCGCAAGAGACCCAGTACTTC | CASSSMTGPQETQYF | TRBJ2-5 | many | TRBV5-1 | TRBD1
TGCGCCAGCAGCTCAAACCCCTCAGGATACACTGAAGCTTTCTTT | CASSSNPSGYTEAFF | TRBJ1-1 | many | TRBV5-1 | -
TGTGCCAGCAGCCAAGATTTTGGAGCGGGGGGGCGGGAGACCCAGTACTTC | CASSQDFGAGGRETQYF | TRBJ2-5 | - | TRBV4-2 | TRBD2
TGTGCCACCAGAGCGGGGGTTATGAACACTGAAGCTTTCTTT | CATRAGVMNTEAFF | TRBJ1-1 | many | TRBV15 | -
TGTGCCAGCAGTTATTCCTGGGGGAGGGAAGGCTACACCTTC | CASSYSWGREGYTF | TRBJ1-2 | - | TRBV6-5 | -
TGCAGTGCTAGATTCCCTAGCGGGACGTCCGGCGAGCAGAACTTC | CSARFPSGTSGEQNF | TRBJ2-7 | - | TRBV20-1 | TRBD2
TGTGCCAGCAGATCCCGGGACCCCGGCTACGAGCAGTACTTC | CASRSRDPGYEQYF | TRBJ2-7 | - | TRBV7-3 | -
TGTGCCAGCAGCTTAACAGTCCTCACCGGGGAGCTGTTTTTT | CASSLTVLTGELFF | TRBJ2-2 | - | TRBV7-3 | -
TGTGCCAGCAGTTTATTTACCAGCGGACACACAGATACGCAGTATTTT | CASSLFTSGHTDTQYF | TRBJ2-3 | many | TRBV28 | -
TGCAGTGCCATAGGGGCAGGGTGGGACTCCTACGAGCAGTACTTC | CSAIGAGWDSYEQYF | TRBJ2-7 | many | TRBV20-1 | -
TGTGCCAGCAGCTTAATGGCGGGCGGGGTCGTTGAGCAGTTCTTC | CASSLMAGGVVEQFF | TRBJ2-1 | few | TRBV7-3 | -
TGTGCCTGGGGACAGTATAATTCACCCCTCCACTTT | CAWGQYNSPLHF | TRBJ1-6 | - | TRBV30 | -
TGTGCCACCAGTGATTACACCGGGACAGGGGTCGAATATAGCAATCAGCCCCAGCATTTT | CATSDYTGTGVEYSNQPQHF | TRBJ1-5 | - | TRBV24-1 | TRBD1
TGTGCCAGCAGCTTACGGCAGTCGGCCACTGAAGCTTTCTTT | CASSLRQSATEAFF | TRBJ1-1 | - | TRBV7-2 | -
TGTGCCAGCAGCCGAGGGCCTACTGAGTACGAGCAGTACTTC | CASSRGPTEYEQYF | TRBJ2-7 | few | TRBV14 | -
TGCAGTCCCGGACTAGCGGGCTCAGAGACCCAGTACTTC | CSPGLAGSETQYF | TRBJ2-5 | few | TRBV20-1 | TRBD2
TGTGCCAGCACCACGCCATCGCTCGGCGGTGTCGGGTATGAGCAGTTCTTC | CASTTPSLGGVGYEQFF | TRBJ2-1 | - | TRBV28 | -
TGCGCCAGCAGCCTGGGACAGCCACATATGAACACTGAAGCTTTCTTT | CASSLGQPHMNTEAFF | TRBJ1-1 | few | TRBV5-1 | TRBD1
TGTGCCAGCAGCGCCAAAAGCGGGAACATTCAGTACTTC | CASSAKSGNIQYF | TRBJ2-4 | few | TRBV27 | -
TGTGCCAGCTCACCAGACTTCACAGATACGCAGTATTTT | CASSPDFTDTQYF | TRBJ2-3 | few | TRBV18 | -
TGTGCCAGCAGTTACGGACTTGGCACAGATACGCAGTATTTT | CASSYGLGTDTQYF | TRBJ2-3 | few | TRBV6-2/TRBV6-3 | -
TGCAGTGCTAGACCCTGGGGGGCGCCGAACACTGAAGCTTTCTTT | CSARPWGAPNTEAFF | TRBJ1-1 | few | TRBV20-1 | -
TGTGCCAGCAGCGTTAGCGGGGTTAGCACAGATACGCAGTATTTT | CASSVSGVSTDTQYF | TRBJ2-3 | few | TRBV9 | TRBD2
TGTGCCAGCAGCCTCTTAAGGACAGGGGGATTGATCACAGATACGCAGTATTTT | CASSLLRTGGLITDTQYF | TRBJ2-3 | once | TRBV11-1 | TRBD1
TGCAGTGCTAGGGCTAGCGGAGAGGGGGATACGCAGTATTTT | CSARASGEGDTQYF | TRBJ2-3 | few | TRBV20-1 | TRBD2
TGTGCCAGCAGTCCCCAGGGGCCCCTTAGGGCTGAAGCTTTCTTT | CASSPQGPLRAEAFF | TRBJ1-1 | few | TRBV2 | -
TGTGCCAGCAGTCCAACGGGTTCCGGCACTGAAGCTTTCTTT | CASSPTGSGTEAFF | TRBJ1-1 | - | TRBV5-6 | -
TGTGCCAGCAGCAAAGCGGACAGGAACACAGATACGCAGTATTTT | CASSKADRNTDTQYF | TRBJ2-3 | many | TRBV5-6 | TRBD1
TGCGCCAGCAGCCGCCAGGTGGGGGCAACCTACGAGCAGTACTTC | CASSRQVGATYEQYF | TRBJ2-7 | - | TRBV4-1 | -
TGTGCCAGCAGCGTAGTCGGGAGGGGGTCCTACAATGAGCAGTTCTTC | CASSVVGRGSYNEQFF | TRBJ2-1 | - | TRBV9 | TRBD2
TGTGCCAGCAGCCTACTCGGGGACACTGAAGCTTTCTTT | CASSLLGDTEAFF | TRBJ1-1 | few | TRBV6-5 | -
TGTGCCAGCAGTTACAGCGGGAGGGCCTCACGCACAGATACGCAGTATTTT | CASSYSGRASRTDTQYF | TRBJ2-3 | - | TRBV6-5 | TRBD2
TGTGCCATCAGTGCCAGACAGGGAGGAAACAATCAGCCCCAGCATTTT | CAISARQGGNNQPQHF | TRBJ1-5 | few | TRBV10-3 | TRBD1
TGTGCCAGCAGTCCTCCGGGAGCGGGGGATCGCAGTACGCAGTATTTT | CASSPPGAGDRSTQYF | TRBJ2-3 | few | TRBV12-3/TRBV12-4 | TRBD2
TGTGCCAGCAGCCCGAGCCCGGGAGCAGGTACGCAGTATTTT | CASSPSPGAGTQYF | TRBJ2-3 | few | TRBV7-2 | -
TGCAGTGCTAGAGATCTCGGGACAGGGAAAAACAATGAGCAGTTCTTC | CSARDLGTGKNNEQFF | TRBJ2-1 | once | TRBV20-1 | TRBD1
TGTGCCACCTCGGGACTAGCGGTTATCACAGATACGCAGTATTTT | CATSGLAVITDTQYF | TRBJ2-3 | - | TRBV6-2/TRBV6-3 | TRBD2
TGCAGCGTCACTAGCACCGGGGAGCTGTTTTTT | CSVTSTGELFF | TRBJ2-2 | many | TRBV29-1 | -